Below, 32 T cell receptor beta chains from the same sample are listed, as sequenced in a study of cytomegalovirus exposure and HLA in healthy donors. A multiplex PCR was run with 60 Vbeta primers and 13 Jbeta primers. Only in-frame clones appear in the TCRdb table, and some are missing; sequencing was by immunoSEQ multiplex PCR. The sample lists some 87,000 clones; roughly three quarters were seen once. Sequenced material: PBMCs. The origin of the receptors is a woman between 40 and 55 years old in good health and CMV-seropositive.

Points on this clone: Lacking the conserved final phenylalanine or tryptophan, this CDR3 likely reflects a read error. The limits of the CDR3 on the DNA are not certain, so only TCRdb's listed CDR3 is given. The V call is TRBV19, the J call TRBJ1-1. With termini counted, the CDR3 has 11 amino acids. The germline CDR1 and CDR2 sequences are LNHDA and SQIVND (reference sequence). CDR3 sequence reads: CASSIGANFIV.

DNA for the CDR3: TGCGCCAGCAGCTTACGTAGCGGGGGAATAATGAACACTGAAGCTTTCTTT. It translates to CASSLRSGGIMNTEAFF. This chain links TRBV5-1 with TRBJ1-1, with D possibly being TRBD1 (5 bases). The CDR3 has 17 amino acids. Trimming took 2 bases from V and 0 from J, leaving 17 bases between them. The germline V gene has CDR1 SGHRS and CDR2 YFSETQ.

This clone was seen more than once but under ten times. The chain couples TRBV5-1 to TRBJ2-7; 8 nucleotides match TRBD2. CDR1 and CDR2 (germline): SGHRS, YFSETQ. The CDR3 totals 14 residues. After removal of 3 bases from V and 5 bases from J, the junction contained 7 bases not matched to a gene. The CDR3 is CASSSGGDRHEQYF. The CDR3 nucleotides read TGCGCCAGCAGCTCGGGGGGGGACCGGCACGAGCAGTACTTC.

CDR3: CAIKGVTEAFF. In DNA, the CDR3 is TGTGCCATCAAGGGGGTCACTGAAGCTTTCTTT. This chain joins TRBV2 and TRBJ1-1; possible D gene TRBD1, 6 bases. Germline loops: CDR1 SNHLY, CDR2 FYNNEI. Trimming took 10 bases from V and 4 from J, leaving 10 bases between them. The CDR3 length is 11 residues.

The CDR3 region is CASAAGFREKLFF. CDR3 bases: TGTGCCAGCGCCGCAGGGTTTCGGGAAAAACTGTTTTTT. V gene TRBV25-1 combines with J gene TRBJ1-4; the D gene is possibly TRBD1 (5 bases). V was shortened by 8 bases and J by 8 bases, with 15 bases between the two germline ends. This CDR3 spans 13 amino acids. Germline V gives CDR1 MGHDK, CDR2 SYGVNS.

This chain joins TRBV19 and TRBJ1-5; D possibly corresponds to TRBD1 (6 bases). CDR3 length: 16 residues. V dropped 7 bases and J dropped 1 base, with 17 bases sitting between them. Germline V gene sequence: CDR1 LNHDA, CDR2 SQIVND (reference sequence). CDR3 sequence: CASTQGQGISNQPQHF. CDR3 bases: TGTGCCAGTACCCAGGGGCAGGGAATCAGCAATCAGCCCCAGCATTTT.

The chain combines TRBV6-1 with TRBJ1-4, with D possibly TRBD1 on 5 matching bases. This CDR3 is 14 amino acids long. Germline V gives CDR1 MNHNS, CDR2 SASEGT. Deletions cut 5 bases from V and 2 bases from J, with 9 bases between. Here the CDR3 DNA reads TGTGCCAGCAGTCAGCCAGGGACTAATGAAAAACTGTTTTTT. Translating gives CASSQPGTNEKLFF.

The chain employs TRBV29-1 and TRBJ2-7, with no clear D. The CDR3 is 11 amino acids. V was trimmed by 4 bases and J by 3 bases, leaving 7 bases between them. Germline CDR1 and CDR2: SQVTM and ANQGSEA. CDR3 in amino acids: CSVANSYEQYF. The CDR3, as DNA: TGCAGCGTTGCCAACAGCTACGAGCAGTACTTC.

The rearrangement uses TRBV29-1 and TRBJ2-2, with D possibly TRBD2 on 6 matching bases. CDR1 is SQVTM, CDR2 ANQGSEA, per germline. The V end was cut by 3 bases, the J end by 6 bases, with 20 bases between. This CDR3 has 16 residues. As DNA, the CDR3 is TGCAGCGTTGATTCTAGGTCTAGCGATTCCCCCGGGGAGCTGTTTTTT. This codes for CSVDSRSSDSPGELFF.

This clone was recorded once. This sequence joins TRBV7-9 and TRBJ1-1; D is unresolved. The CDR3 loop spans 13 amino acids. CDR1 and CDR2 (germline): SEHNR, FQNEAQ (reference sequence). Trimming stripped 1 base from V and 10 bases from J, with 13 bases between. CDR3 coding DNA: TGTGCCAGCAGCTTAGGCGACGCAGGTGCAGCTTTCTTT. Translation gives CASSLGDAGAAFF.

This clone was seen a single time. CDR3 loop: CASSEPGLANTGELFF. The CDR3 coding sequence is TGTGCCAGCAGTGAACCTGGACTAGCTAACACCGGGGAGCTGTTTTTT. The chain links TRBV25-1 to TRBJ2-2, with TRBD2 identical over 8 bases. The CDR3 contains 16 residues. V shed 2 bases, J shed 2 bases, and the junction held 4 bases outside the gene matches. Looked up from germline, CDR1 is MGHDK and CDR2 is SYGVNS.

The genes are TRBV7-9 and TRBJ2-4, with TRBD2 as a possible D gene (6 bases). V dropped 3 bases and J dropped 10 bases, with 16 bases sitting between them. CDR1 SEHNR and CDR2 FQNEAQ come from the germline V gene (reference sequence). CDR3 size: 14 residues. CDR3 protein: CASSFARGLGIQYF. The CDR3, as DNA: TGTGCCAGCAGCTTCGCGCGGGGTTTAGGTATTCAGTACTTC.

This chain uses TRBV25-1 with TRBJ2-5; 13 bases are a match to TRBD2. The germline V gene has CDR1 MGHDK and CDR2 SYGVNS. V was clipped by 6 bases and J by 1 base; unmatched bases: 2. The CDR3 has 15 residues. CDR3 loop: CASRGLAGLQETQYF. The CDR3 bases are TGTGCCAGCAGGGGACTAGCGGGACTCCAAGAGACCCAGTACTTC. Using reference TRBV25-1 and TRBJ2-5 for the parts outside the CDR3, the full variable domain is EADIYQTPRYLVIGTGKKITLECSQTMGHDKMYWYQQDPGMELHLIHYSYGVNSTEKGDLSSESTVSRIRTEHFPLTLESARPSHTSQYLCASRGLAGLQETQYFGPGTRLLVL.

CDR3 nucleotide sequence: TGTGCCAGCACGGGACAGGCCTCTGGGGCCAACGTCCTGACTTTC. It encodes CASTGQASGANVLTF. The chain has TRBV2 and TRBJ2-6, with 8 bases lining up with TRBD1. CDR1 and CDR2 from the germline V gene are SNHLY and FYNNEI. After removal of 7 bases from V and 0 bases from J, the junction contained 2 bases not matched to a gene. The length of the CDR3 is 15 residues.

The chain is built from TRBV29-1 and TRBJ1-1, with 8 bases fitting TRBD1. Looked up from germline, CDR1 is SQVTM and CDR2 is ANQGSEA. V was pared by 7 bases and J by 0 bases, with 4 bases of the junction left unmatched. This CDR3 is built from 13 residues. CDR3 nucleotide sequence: TGCAGCGCCAGGACAGGGTTGAACACTGAAGCTTTCTTT. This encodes CSARTGLNTEAFF.

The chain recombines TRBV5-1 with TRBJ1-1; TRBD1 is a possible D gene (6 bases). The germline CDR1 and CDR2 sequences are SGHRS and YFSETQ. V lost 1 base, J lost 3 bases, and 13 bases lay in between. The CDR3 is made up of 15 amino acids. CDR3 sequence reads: CASSLKGGVHTEAFF. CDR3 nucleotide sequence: TGCGCCAGCAGCTTGAAAGGGGGGGTTCACACTGAAGCTTTCTTT.

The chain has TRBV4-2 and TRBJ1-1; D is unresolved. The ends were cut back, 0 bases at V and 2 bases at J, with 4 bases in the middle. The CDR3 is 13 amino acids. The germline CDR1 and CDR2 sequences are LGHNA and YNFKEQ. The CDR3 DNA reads TGTGCCAGCAGCCAAGACATTAACACTGAAGCTTTCTTT. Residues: CASSQDINTEAFF.

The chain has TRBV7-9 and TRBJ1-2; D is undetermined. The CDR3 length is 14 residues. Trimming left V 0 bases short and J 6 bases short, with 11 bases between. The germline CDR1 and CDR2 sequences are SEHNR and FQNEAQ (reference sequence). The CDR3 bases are TGTGCCAGCAGCTTAGCGGACTCGAGGCATGGCTACACCTTC. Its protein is CASSLADSRHGYTF. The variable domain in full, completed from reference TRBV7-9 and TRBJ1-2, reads DTGVSQNPRHKITKRGQNVTFRCDPISEHNRLYWYRQTLGQGPEFLTYFQNEAQLEKSRLLSDRFSAERPKGSFSTLEIQRTEQGDSAMYLCASSLADSRHGYTFGSGTRLTVV.

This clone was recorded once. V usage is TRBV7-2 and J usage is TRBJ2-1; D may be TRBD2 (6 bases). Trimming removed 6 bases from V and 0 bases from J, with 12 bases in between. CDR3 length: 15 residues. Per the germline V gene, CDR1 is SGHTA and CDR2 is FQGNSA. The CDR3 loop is CASSSLAASYNEQFF. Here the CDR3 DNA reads TGTGCCAGCAGTTCCTTAGCGGCCTCCTACAATGAGCAGTTCTTC.

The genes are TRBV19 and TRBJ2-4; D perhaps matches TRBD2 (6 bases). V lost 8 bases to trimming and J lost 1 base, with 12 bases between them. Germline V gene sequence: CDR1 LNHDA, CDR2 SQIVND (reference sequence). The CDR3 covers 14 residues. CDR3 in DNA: TGTGCCAGTCGTGGGGACTTGGCCAAAAACATTCAGTACTTC. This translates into CASRGDLAKNIQYF.

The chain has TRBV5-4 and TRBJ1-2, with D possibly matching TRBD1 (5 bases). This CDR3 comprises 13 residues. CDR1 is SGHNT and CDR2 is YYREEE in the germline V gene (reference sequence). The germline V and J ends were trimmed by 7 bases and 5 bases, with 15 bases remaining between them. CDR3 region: CASGQGGRYGYTF. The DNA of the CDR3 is TGTGCCAGCGGGCAGGGTGGTCGGTATGGCTACACCTTC.

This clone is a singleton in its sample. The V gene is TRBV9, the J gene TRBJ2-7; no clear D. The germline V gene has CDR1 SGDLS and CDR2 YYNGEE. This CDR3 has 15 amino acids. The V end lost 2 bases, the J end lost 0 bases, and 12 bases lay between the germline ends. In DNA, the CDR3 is TGTGCCAGCAGCGTCGGTAGCCAAAGCTCCTACGAGCAGTACTTC. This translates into CASSVGSQSSYEQYF.

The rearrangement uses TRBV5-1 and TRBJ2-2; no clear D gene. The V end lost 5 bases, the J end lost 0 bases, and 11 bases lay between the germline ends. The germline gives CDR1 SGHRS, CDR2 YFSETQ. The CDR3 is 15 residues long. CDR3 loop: CASSTGQTNTGELFF. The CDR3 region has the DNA TGCGCCAGCAGTACTGGGCAAACGAACACCGGGGAGCTGTTTTTT.

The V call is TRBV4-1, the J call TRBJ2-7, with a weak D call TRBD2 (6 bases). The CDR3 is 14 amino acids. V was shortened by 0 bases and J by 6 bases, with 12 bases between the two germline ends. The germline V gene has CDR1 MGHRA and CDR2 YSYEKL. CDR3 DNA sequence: TGCGCCAGCAGCCAAGACTGGGGGACTCGCGAGCAGTACTTC. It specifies CASSQDWGTREQYF.

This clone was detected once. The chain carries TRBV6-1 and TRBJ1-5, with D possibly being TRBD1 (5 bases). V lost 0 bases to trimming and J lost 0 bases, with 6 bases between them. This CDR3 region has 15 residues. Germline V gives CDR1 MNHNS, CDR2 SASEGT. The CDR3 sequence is CASSEAGVSNQPQHF. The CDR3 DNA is TGTGCCAGCAGTGAAGCAGGGGTTAGCAATCAGCCCCAGCATTTT.

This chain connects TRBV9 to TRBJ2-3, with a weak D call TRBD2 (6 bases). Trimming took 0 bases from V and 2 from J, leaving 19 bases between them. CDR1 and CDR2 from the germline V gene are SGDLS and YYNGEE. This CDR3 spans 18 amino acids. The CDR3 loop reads CASSVEGVSGEYTDTQYF. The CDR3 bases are TGTGCCAGCAGCGTAGAAGGGGTATCGGGGGAATACACAGATACGCAGTATTTT. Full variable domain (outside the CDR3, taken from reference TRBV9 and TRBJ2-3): DSGVTQTPKHLITATGQRVTLRCSPRSGDLSVYWYQQSLDQGLQFLIQYYNGEERAKGNILERFSAQQFPDLHSELNLSSLELGDSALYFCASSVEGVSGEYTDTQYFGPGTRLTVL.

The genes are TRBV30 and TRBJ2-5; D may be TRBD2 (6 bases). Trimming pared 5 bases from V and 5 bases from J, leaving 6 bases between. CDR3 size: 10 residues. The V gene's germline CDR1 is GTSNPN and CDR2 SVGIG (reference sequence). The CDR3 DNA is TGTGCCTGGGGGGGGGAGACCCAGTACTTC. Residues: CAWGGETQYF.

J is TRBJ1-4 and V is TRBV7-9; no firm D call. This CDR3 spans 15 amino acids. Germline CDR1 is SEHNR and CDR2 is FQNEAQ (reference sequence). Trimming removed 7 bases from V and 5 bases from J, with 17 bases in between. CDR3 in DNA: TGTGCCAGCACCCGCTCTAGATTAGAGAATGAAAAACTGTTTTTT. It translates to CASTRSRLENEKLFF. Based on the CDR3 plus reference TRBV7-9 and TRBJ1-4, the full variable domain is DTGVSQNPRHKITKRGQNVTFRCDPISEHNRLYWYRQTLGQGPEFLTYFQNEAQLEKSRLLSDRFSAERPKGSFSTLEIQRTEQGDSAMYLCASTRSRLENEKLFFGSGTQLSVL.

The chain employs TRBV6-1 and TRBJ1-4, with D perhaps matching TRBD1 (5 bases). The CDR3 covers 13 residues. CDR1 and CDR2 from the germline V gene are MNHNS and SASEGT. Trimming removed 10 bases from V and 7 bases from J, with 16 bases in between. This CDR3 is CATMTEVGEKLFF. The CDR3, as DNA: TGTGCCACCATGACAGAGGTCGGTGAAAAACTGTTTTTT.

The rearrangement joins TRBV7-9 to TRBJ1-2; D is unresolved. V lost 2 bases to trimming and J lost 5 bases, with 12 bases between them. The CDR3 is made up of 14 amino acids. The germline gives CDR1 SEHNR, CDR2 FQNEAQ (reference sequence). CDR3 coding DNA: TGTGCCAGCAGCTTATTAGTTAGTTCATATGGCTACACCTTC. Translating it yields CASSLLVSSYGYTF.

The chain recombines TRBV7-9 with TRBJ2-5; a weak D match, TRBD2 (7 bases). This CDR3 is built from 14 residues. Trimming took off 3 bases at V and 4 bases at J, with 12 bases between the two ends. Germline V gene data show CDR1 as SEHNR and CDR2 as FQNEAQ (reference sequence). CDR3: CASSLGGQGETQYF. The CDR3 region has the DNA TGTGCCAGCAGCTTGGGGGGGCAGGGAGAGACCCAGTACTTC.

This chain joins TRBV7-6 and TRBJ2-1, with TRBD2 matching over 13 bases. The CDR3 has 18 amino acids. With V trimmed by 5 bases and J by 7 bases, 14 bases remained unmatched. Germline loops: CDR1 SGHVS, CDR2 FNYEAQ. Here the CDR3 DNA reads TGTGCCAGCAGCCCTACGACACTAGCGGGGGGGTCTTGGAATGAGCAGTTCTTC. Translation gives CASSPTTLAGGSWNEQFF. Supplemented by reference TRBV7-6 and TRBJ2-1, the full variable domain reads GAGVSQSPRYKVTKRGQDVALRCDPISGHVSLYWYRQALGQGPEFLTYFNYEAQQDKSGLPNDRFSAERPEGSISTLTIQRTEQRDSAMYRCASSPTTLAGGSWNEQFFGPGTRLTVL.